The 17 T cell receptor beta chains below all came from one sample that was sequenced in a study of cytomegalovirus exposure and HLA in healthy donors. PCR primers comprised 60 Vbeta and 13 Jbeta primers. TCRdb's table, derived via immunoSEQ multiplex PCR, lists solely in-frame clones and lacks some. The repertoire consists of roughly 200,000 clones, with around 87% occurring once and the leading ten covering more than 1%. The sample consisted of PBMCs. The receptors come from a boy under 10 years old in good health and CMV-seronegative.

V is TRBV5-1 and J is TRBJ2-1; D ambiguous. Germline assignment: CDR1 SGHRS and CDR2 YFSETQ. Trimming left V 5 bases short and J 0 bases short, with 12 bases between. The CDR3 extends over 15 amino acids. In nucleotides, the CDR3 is TGCGCCAGCAGGGTCCGACCGGGCTCCTACAATGAGCAGTTCTTC. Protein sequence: CASRVRPGSYNEQFF. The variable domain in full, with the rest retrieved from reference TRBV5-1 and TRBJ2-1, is KAGVTQTPRYLIKTRGQQVTLSCSPISGHRSVSWYQQTPGQGLQFLFEYFSETQRNKGNFPGRFSGRQFSNSRSEMNVSTLELGDSALYLCASRVRPGSYNEQFFGPGTRLTVL.

This chain's CDR3 is CSVDSSGRARAYNEQFF. CDR3 bases: TGCAGCGTAGACTCTAGCGGGAGGGCCCGGGCCTACAATGAGCAGTTCTTC. The V gene is TRBV29-1, the J gene TRBJ2-1; 12 nucleotides align to TRBD2. This CDR3 is built from 17 residues. In germline, CDR1 is SQVTM, CDR2 ANQGSEA. With V trimmed by 6 bases and J by 2 bases, 11 bases remained unmatched.

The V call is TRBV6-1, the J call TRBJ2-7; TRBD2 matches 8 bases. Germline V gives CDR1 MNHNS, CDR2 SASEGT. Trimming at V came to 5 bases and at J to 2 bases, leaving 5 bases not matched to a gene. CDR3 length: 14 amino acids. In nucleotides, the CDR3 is TGTGCCAGCAGTCCACGGGGGGGAACCTACGAGCAGTACTTC. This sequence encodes CASSPRGGTYEQYF.

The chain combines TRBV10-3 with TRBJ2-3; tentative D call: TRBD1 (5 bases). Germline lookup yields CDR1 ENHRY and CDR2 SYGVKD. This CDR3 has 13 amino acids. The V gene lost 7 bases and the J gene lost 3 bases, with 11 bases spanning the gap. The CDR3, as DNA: TGTGCCATCATGGGCCAGGGAACAGATACGCAGTATTTT. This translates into CAIMGQGTDTQYF.

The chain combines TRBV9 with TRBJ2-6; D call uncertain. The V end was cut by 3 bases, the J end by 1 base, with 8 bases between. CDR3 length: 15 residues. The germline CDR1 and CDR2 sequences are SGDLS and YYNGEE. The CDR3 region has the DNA TGTGCCAGCAGCGACCACAGTTCTGGGGCCAACGTCCTGACTTTC. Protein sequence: CASSDHSSGANVLTF.

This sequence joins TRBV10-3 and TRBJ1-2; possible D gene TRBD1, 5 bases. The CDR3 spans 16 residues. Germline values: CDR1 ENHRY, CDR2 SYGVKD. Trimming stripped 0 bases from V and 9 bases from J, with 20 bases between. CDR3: CAISESGPQRLLSYTF. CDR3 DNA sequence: TGTGCCATCAGTGAGTCGGGGCCTCAAAGGTTGTTGAGCTACACCTTC.

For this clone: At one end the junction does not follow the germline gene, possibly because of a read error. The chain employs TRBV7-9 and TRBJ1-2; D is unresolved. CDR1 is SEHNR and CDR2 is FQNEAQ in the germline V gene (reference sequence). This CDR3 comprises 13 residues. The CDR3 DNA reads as TGTTCCAGCAGCGCGCCTTCTAACTATGGCTACACCTTC. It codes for CSSSAPSNYGYTF.

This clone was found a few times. The CDR3 DNA sequence: TGTGCCAGCAGTGAAGCGAAGACAGAGTGTACCTTC. Protein: CASSEAKTECTF. The J gene is TRBJ1-2, the V gene TRBV6-1, with D tentatively TRBD1 (5 bases). The CDR3 loop spans 12 amino acids. V was pared by 0 bases and J by 14 bases, with 13 bases between. Germline V gives CDR1 MNHNS, CDR2 SASEGT.

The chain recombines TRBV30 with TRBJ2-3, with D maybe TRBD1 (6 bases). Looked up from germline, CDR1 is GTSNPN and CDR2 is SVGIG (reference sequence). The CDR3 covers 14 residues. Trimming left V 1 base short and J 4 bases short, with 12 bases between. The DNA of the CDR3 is TGTGCCTGGAGTGCAACAGGGTCGGCAGATACGCAGTATTTT. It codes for CAWSATGSADTQYF.

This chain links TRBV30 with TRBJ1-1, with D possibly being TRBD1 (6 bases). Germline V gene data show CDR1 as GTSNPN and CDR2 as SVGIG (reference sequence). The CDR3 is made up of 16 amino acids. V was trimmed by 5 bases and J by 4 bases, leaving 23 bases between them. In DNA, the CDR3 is TGTGCCTGGGCACAGTACACGACAGGAGTGGTCACTGAAGCTTTCTTT. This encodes CAWAQYTTGVVTEAFF.

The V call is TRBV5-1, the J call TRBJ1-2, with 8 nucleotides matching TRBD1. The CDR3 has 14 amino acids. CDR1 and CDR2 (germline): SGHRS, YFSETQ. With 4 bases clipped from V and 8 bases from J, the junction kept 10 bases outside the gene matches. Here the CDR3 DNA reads TGCGCCAGCAGCCCCGGACAGGGACTGGACGGCTACACCTTC. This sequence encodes CASSPGQGLDGYTF.

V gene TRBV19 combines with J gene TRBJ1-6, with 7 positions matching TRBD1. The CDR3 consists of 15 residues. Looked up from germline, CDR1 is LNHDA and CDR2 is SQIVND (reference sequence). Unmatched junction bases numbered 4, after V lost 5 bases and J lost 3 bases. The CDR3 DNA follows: TGTGCCAGTAGTGCCCGGGACAGCTATAATTCACCCCTCCACTTT. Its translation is CASSARDSYNSPLHF. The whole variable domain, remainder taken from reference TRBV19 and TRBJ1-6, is DGGITQSPKYLFRKEGQNVTLSCEQNLNHDAMYWYRQDPGQGLRLIYYSQIVNDFQKGDIAEGYSVSREKKESFPLTVTSAQKNPTAFYLCASSARDSYNSPLHFGNGTRLTVT.

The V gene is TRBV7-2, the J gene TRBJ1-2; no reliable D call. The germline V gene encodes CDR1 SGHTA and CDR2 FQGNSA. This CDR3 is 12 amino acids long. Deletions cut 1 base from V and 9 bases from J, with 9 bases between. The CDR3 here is CASSLVGRSYTF. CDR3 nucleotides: TGTGCCAGCAGCTTAGTCGGCAGGAGCTACACCTTC. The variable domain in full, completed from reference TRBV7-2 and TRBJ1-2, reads GAGVSQSPSNKVTEKGKDVELRCDPISGHTALYWYRQSLGQGLEFLIYFQGNSAPDKSGLPSDRFSAERTGGSVSTLTIQRTQQEDSAVYLCASSLVGRSYTFGSGTRLTVV.

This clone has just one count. The CDR3 protein is CASSLVSTVDRGHEQYF. DNA of the CDR3: TGCGCCAGCAGCTTGGTATCGACTGTGGACAGGGGGCACGAGCAGTACTTC. The genes are TRBV5-1 and TRBJ2-7; 11 bases align to TRBD1. V lost 0 bases to trimming and J lost 5 bases; unmatched junction nucleotides: 10. The CDR3 is made up of 17 amino acids. Germline CDR1 is SGHRS and CDR2 is YFSETQ.

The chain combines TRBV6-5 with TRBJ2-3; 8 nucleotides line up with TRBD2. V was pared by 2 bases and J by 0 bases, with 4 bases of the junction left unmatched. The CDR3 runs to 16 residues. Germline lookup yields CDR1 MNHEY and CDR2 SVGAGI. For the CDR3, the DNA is TGTGCCAGCAGTTACGCAGCGGGAGTGAGCACAGATACGCAGTATTTT. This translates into CASSYAAGVSTDTQYF.

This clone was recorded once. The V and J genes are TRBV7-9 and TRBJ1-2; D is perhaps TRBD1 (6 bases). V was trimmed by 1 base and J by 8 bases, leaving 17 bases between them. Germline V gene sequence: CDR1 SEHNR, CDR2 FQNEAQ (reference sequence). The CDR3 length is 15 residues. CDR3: CASSLVFRGARGYTF. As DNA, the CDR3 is TGTGCCAGCAGCTTAGTTTTTCGGGGGGCTCGAGGCTACACCTTC.

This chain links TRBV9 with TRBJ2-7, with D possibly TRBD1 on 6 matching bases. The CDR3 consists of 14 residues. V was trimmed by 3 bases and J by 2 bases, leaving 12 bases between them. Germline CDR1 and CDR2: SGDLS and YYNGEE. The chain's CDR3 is CASSARQAPYEQYF. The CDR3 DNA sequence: TGTGCCAGCAGCGCAAGACAGGCGCCCTACGAGCAGTACTTC.